This T cell receptor beta chain was documented in a study of blood T cells in healthy people across ages. Details on this clonotype: What it binds is unknown.

V lost 3 bases to trimming and J lost 3 bases, with 12 bases between them. The CDR3 consists of 14 residues. Germline V gene data show CDR1 as LGHNA and CDR2 as YSLEER. Findings and caveats of the study: Researchers report that TCR beta diversity correlated strongly with naive T cell percentage. The unsorted PBMCs prevented any conclusive comparison of naive versus antigen-experienced cells.

It was with a sample-barcoded 5' primer and a J-beta primer mix that a second PCR of roughly 7 to 12 cycles was run. Every molecule of cDNA carried a tag from a template-switch adaptor with 12 random nucleotides. TCRdb re-called the 5' RACE reads through MiXCR, storing one row per CDR3 protein. The sample lists about 800,000 distinct CDR3 sequences; around 25% were seen once. The sample also formed part of further work on T cells of mothers and their children. That work adds: Microchimeric T cell clones that persisted were not detected.

The chain combines TRBV4-3 with TRBJ2-7; tentatively, D is TRBD1 (5 bases). The TCR originated in a boy between 10 and 17 years old in good health. Source material: blood. The CDR3 bases are TGCGCCAGCAGCCAGGCCAGGGTGGACTACGAGCAGTACTTC. This sequence encodes CASSQARVDYEQYF.